This T cell receptor beta chain stems from a study of blood T cell repertoires in COVID-19. The overall study: Samples came from the United States, Italy and Spain, spanning acute and convalescent COVID-19.

Original analysis: Reference gene primers were amplified, and this amplification served to estimate nucleated cell counts. Sequencing was performed with immunoSEQ multiplex PCR; in TCRdb, only in-frame clones are kept and a portion is missing. V and J calls plus clone size are reproduced from that table; the DNA served to infer D and trimming. The sample lists about 63,000 clones, around four fifths occurring once. This clonotype was sampled from a human donor in a cohort sampled during active COVID-19. Sequencing input: peripheral blood.

The CDR3 spells CASGGNTDTQYF. Here the CDR3 DNA reads TGCGCCAGCGGGGGCAACACAGATACGCAGTATTTT. V is TRBV5-1 and J is TRBJ2-3, with a weak D call TRBD1 (6 bases). The V and J ends lost 7 bases and 2 bases respectively, with 8 bases between them. The CDR3 length is 12 residues. Germline CDR1 SGHRS, CDR2 YFSETQ.